Included here is one T cell receptor (beta chain) sequence, with context. Germline V gene sequence: CDR1 LNHDA, CDR2 SQIVND (reference sequence). Between the trimmed V and J ends, which lost 3 bases and 3 bases, there was a span of 11 bases. The CDR3 is made up of 14 amino acids. This sample was taken from a study of long-term antiretroviral therapy in people with HIV. Investigators performed immunoSEQ version v3.0 at survey level. Sequencing was performed with immunoSEQ multiplex PCR; in TCRdb, only in-frame clones are kept and a portion is missing. The table lists around 31,000 clones, about 85% of them singletons, with 7% to 8% in the top ten.

The chain employs TRBV19 and TRBJ1-1; D is perhaps TRBD1 (5 bases). The specimen comprised unsorted PBMCs, sampled around 5 years before starting antiretroviral therapy. This clonotype originated in a man aged 50 to 60 with HIV. The CDR3 DNA sequence: TGTGCCAGTAGTATCTTGAGGGGTGACACTGAAGCTTTCTTT. Translated: CASSILRGDTEAFF.